One and the same sample provided the 6 T cell receptor beta chains below, sequenced in a study of CD8 T cells in ankylosing spondylitis. MiXCR, applied by TCRdb to the 5' RACE reads, yields one record per CDR3 protein. The sample comprises about 36,000 distinct CDR3 sequences, about 5.5% of which are singletons, and less than 15% rests with the top ten. Sequencing was performed on blood, either unsorted or a sorted T cell fraction (not recorded which). The source of these receptors is a male donor with ankylosing spondylitis or in good health (not recorded which).

The genes are TRBV20-1 and TRBJ1-1; D is ambiguous. The CDR3 runs 14 residues. Trimming stripped 0 bases from V and 4 bases from J, with 12 bases between. Per germline, CDR1 DFQATT and CDR2 SNEGSKA (reference sequence). DNA of the CDR3: TGCAGTGCTAGAGAAATGGGAGCTTTCACTGAAGCTTTCTTT. Residues: CSAREMGAFTEAFF.

Many counts were recorded for this clonotype. The CDR3 loop reads CANPLIRVNYGYTF. The CDR3 DNA reads TGTGCCAACCCGCTGATAAGAGTTAACTATGGCTACACCTTC. V usage is TRBV5-5 and J usage is TRBJ1-2; D uncertain. Germline V gives CDR1 SGHKS, CDR2 YYEKEE (reference sequence). This CDR3 is built from 14 residues. Trimming stripped 9 bases from V and 1 base from J, with 16 bases between.

This clonotype was counted many times. This chain joins TRBV29-1 and TRBJ2-1; TRBD2 aligns across 8 bases. Germline V gives CDR1 SQVTM, CDR2 ANQGSEA. Losses at the gene ends were 4 bases for V and 6 bases for J; bases not matched to a gene: 8. The CDR3 extends over 14 amino acids. Here the CDR3 reads CSVGFTGGGNEQFF. The CDR3 bases are TGCAGCGTTGGTTTTACGGGAGGGGGCAATGAGCAGTTCTTC.

This clonotype was counted ten times or more. V is TRBV20-1 and J is TRBJ2-4; no reliable D call. V was cut by 7 bases and J by 0 bases, with 10 bases left in between. The CDR3 has 13 residues. Germline V gene sequence: CDR1 DFQATT, CDR2 SNEGSKA (reference sequence). CDR3 sequence reads: CSVEDIAKNIQYF. For the CDR3, the DNA is TGCAGTGTCGAGGATATAGCCAAAAACATTCAGTACTTC.

This clonotype was observed at least ten times. An end of the junction differs from the germline gene, which may be a read error. This chain connects TRBV20-1 to TRBJ2-1; D is undetermined. The CDR3 is 15 amino acids. Germline CDR1 and CDR2: DFQATT and SNEGSKA (reference sequence). CDR3 coding DNA: TGCTGTGCTAGATTTCAGTCGAGCTCCTACAATGAGCAGTTCTTC. Amino acids: CCARFQSSSYNEQFF.

This clonotype showed up many times. The chain links TRBV7-3 to TRBJ2-1; 8 bases are shared with TRBD2. Germline loops: CDR1 SGHTA, CDR2 FQGTGA. The CDR3 consists of 16 residues. Germline trimming cut 3 bases from V and 1 base from J; bases unmatched to any gene: 5. CDR3 loop: CASSLAGGGSYNEQFF. In DNA, the CDR3 is TGTGCCAGCAGCTTGGCGGGAGGAGGGTCCTACAATGAGCAGTTCTTC. The whole variable domain, filled in from reference TRBV7-3 and TRBJ2-1, reads GAGVSQTPSNKVTEKGKYVELRCDPISGHTALYWYRQSLGQGPEFLIYFQGTGAADDSGLPNDRFFAVRPEGSVSTLKIQRTERGDSAVYLCASSLAGGGSYNEQFFGPGTRLTVL.